The subject of this entry is one T cell receptor (beta chain). The antigen is not known. This specimen comes from a study of T cell responses to AZD1222 COVID-19 vaccine. The CDR3 spans 15 residues. The germline V gene has CDR1 SGHRS and CDR2 YFSETQ. V shed 1 base and J shed 2 bases, with 9 bases lying between them. Some clones are missing from TCRdb's copy, which holds only in-frame ones; the method was immunoSEQ multiplex PCR. The sample holds 210,000 or so clones, 90% to 95% seen once. The study, taken as a whole, reports: Seropositivity was recorded at baseline in only a handful of AZD1222 recipients.

The chain is built from TRBV5-1 and TRBJ2-2; no reliable D call. The clonotype was recovered from an adult in good health. Sample: peripheral blood, taken on day 0 of MenACWY control vaccination. The CDR3 DNA follows: TGCGCCAGCAGCTTGATCCTAGGAAACACCGGGGAGCTGTTTTTT. This codes for CASSLILGNTGELFF. Using reference TRBV5-1 and TRBJ2-2 for the parts outside the CDR3, the full variable domain is KAGVTQTPRYLIKTRGQQVTLSCSPISGHRSVSWYQQTPGQGLQFLFEYFSETQRNKGNFPGRFSGRQFSNSRSEMNVSTLELGDSALYLCASSLILGNTGELFFGEGSRLTVL.